One and the same sample provided the 14 T cell receptor beta chains below, sequenced in a study of regulatory T cells in long-lasting Graves disease. As to time point: persistent/refractory GD, antithyroid drugs over 5 years with positive TRAb. PBMC-extracted RNA yielded the TCR library. Building of the TCR beta libraries involved iRepertoire HTBI primers and Arm-PCR of CDR3 regions. One entry per CDR3 protein, called by TCRdb with MiXCR from the multiplex PCR reads. The sample lists approximately 690,000 distinct CDR3 sequences; about 30% were seen once. This specimen was peripheral blood mononuclear cells (PBMCs), taken when the disease was refractory, from a patient treated with antithyroid drugs. These TCRs come from a female donor with Graves disease.

The chain employs TRBV6-1 and TRBJ1-3; D not resolved. CDR1 and CDR2 (germline): MNHNS, SASEGT. The CDR3 consists of 14 residues. V was clipped by 2 bases and J by 0 bases, with 5 bases between them. CDR3 sequence (DNA): TGTGCCAGCAGTGAATTTTTCTCTGGAAACACCATATATTTT. Its protein is CASSEFFSGNTIYF.

Concerning this clonotype: It may be a read error: a sequence one base away is much more abundant. The chain uses TRBV12-3 or TRBV12-4 and TRBJ1-5, with TRBD1 as a possible D gene (6 bases). This CDR3 is 13 amino acids long. The CDR3 DNA reads as TGTGCCAGCACCAGGGGTAGCAATCAGTCCCAGCATTTT. Its protein product is CASTRGSNQSQHF.

Ten or more counts support this clonotype. The rearrangement joins TRBV3-1 to TRBJ2-5; no clear D. Trimming removed 3 bases from V and 5 bases from J, with 7 bases in between. This CDR3 is 12 amino acids long. Germline values: CDR1 LGHDT, CDR2 YNNKEL (reference sequence). The CDR3, as DNA: TGTGCCAGCAGCCAGATAGTGGAGACCCAGTACTTC. Translating it yields CASSQIVETQYF.

The V gene is TRBV28, the J gene TRBJ2-3, with 14 bases fitting TRBD2. Unmatched junction bases numbered 5, after V lost 4 bases and J lost 5 bases. The CDR3 is 16 residues long. Germline CDR1 reads MDHEN; CDR2 reads SYDVKM. CDR3 sequence reads: CASSYGGLAGGDTQYF. In nucleotides, the CDR3 is TGTGCCAGCAGTTACGGTGGACTAGCGGGAGGAGATACGCAGTATTTT.

This clonotype came up a few times. This chain uses TRBV7-3 with TRBJ2-5; TRBD2 might be the D (5 bases). V lost 4 bases and J 1 base, leaving 10 bases between the germline ends. Germline loops: CDR1 SGHTA, CDR2 FQGTGA. The CDR3 covers 14 residues. CDR3 protein: CASSSPGIQETQYF. The CDR3 DNA is TGTGCCAGCAGCTCCCCCGGGATCCAAGAGACCCAGTACTTC.

In its sample, this clonotype was seen many times. The chain joins TRBV27 to TRBJ1-2, with 7 bases that match TRBD1. After removal of 3 bases from V and 6 bases from J, the junction contained 13 bases not matched to a gene. The CDR3 is 16 amino acids. Germline V gene sequence: CDR1 MNHEY, CDR2 SMNVEV (reference sequence). In DNA form, the CDR3 reads TGTGCCAGCAGTTTGACATTCCCGACAGGGAACAATGGCTACACCTTC. Translated, it gives CASSLTFPTGNNGYTF.

This clonotype was seen a handful of times. The chain is built from TRBV20-1 and TRBJ2-7; 10 bases agree with TRBD2. The V and J ends lost 0 bases and 4 bases, in that order; junction bases with no gene match: 6. Germline CDR1 DFQATT, CDR2 SNEGSKA (reference sequence). CDR3 length: 15 amino acids. The CDR3 DNA sequence: TGCAGTGCTAGAGATCAGGCTAGCGGGAGATACGAGCAGTACTTC. It codes for CSARDQASGRYEQYF.

This clonotype was seen ten or more times. The V and J genes are TRBV11-2 and TRBJ2-5; 10 bases match TRBD2. The CDR3 runs to 17 residues. The germline V gene has CDR1 SGHAT and CDR2 FQNNGV. The J segment lost 5 bases and the V segment lost 1 base, leaving 10 bases of the junction unmatched. CDR3 in amino acids: CASSLGIASGRGETQYF. In nucleotides, the CDR3 is TGTGCCAGCAGCTTAGGGATTGCTAGCGGGAGAGGGGAGACCCAGTACTTC. Looking up the rest from reference TRBV11-2 and TRBJ2-5 gives the full variable domain: EAGVAQSPRYKIIEKRQSVAFWCNPISGHATLYWYQQILGQGPKLLIQFQNNGVVDDSQLPKDRFSAERLKGVDSTLKIQPAKLEDSAVYLCASSLGIASGRGETQYFGPGTRLLVL.

This clonotype was detected many times. V usage is TRBV27 and J usage is TRBJ1-1; D gene uncertain. Germline V CDR1 and CDR2: MNHEY, SMNVEV (reference sequence). CDR3 length equals 13 residues. V lost 3 bases and J lost 1, with 6 bases in between. CDR3 region: CASSFAGNTEAFF. As DNA, the CDR3 is TGTGCCAGCAGTTTTGCCGGGAACACTGAAGCTTTCTTT.

The gene calls are TRBV6-2 or TRBV6-3 and TRBJ1-6; 9 nucleotides match TRBD1. Unmatched junction bases numbered 3, after V lost 7 bases and J lost 8 bases. Germline CDR1 reads MNHEY; CDR2 reads SVGEGT. The CDR3 has 13 amino acids. CDR3 sequence (DNA): TGTGCCAGCACCAGACAGGGGGATTCACCCCTCCACTTT. This translates into CASTRQGDSPLHF.

The chain employs TRBV20-1 and TRBJ1-1; D is undetermined. Trimming cost V 3 bases and J 4 bases, with 12 bases left between them. Per the germline V gene, CDR1 is DFQATT and CDR2 is SNEGSKA (reference sequence). The CDR3 runs to 13 residues. CDR3 in amino acids: CSASPTRITEAFF. The CDR3 DNA reads as TGCAGTGCTAGCCCTACTAGGATCACTGAAGCTTTCTTT.

V and J are TRBV3-1 and TRBJ1-5; D perhaps matches TRBD1 (5 bases). In germline, CDR1 is LGHDT, CDR2 YNNKEL (reference sequence). The CDR3 consists of 13 residues. Trimming removed 2 bases from V and 9 bases from J, with 11 bases in between. The CDR3: CASSQKGFWPQHF. The CDR3 DNA reads as TGTGCCAGCAGCCAAAAGGGGTTTTGGCCCCAGCATTTT.

This clonotype was seen a handful of times. The chain recombines TRBV24-1 with TRBJ1-5, with a tentative D call TRBD1 (5 bases). CDR3 length: 14 residues. V was clipped by 10 bases and J by 5 bases, with 17 bases between them. Germline-derived CDR1 and CDR2 are KGHDR and SFDVKD. The CDR3 here is CATSGASGDQPQHF. CDR3 DNA: TGTGCCACGAGCGGGGCTTCGGGGGATCAGCCCCAGCATTTT.

A remark on this clonotype: A much larger clone sits a single nucleotide away, making a read error possible. V and J are TRBV28 and TRBJ1-1, with D perhaps TRBD1 (6 bases). The CDR3 is 17 amino acids. Looked up from germline, CDR1 is MDHEN and CDR2 is SYDVKM. V gave up 7 bases and J gave up 4 bases, with 25 bases separating them. The CDR3 DNA follows: TGTGCCAGCATCTTAACCCTGGGTTTGGGGGCGAGCACTGAAGCTTTCTTT. As protein: CASILTLGLGASTEAFF.